The subject of this entry is one T cell receptor (beta chain). Not a single patient had been given any form of treatment at any point before undergoing thyroid surgery. The record originates from a study of metastatic and nonmetastatic thyroid tumors. In the source study's methods: Across clinicopathological groups, CDR3 differences served as the basis for building a distant-metastasis classifier for papillary thyroid cancer. TCRdb reprocessed the PCR reads using MiXCR. TCRdb's processing, not the study's, gives the V and J calls here. This table has about 35,000 clones, about a sixth appearing once. The CDR3 contains 14 residues. Germline V gene sequence: CDR1 MNHNS, CDR2 SASEGT. V lost 2 bases and J lost 2, with 8 bases in between.

The V and J genes are TRBV6-1 and TRBJ2-3, with D uncertain. The sequenced sample consisted of blood. This receptor was taken from a male donor with papillary thyroid cancer or a benign thyroid nodule (not recorded which). Some clones in this sample may be carry-over from other donors' samples. The CDR3 region is CASSECGTTDTQYF. DNA for the CDR3: TGTGCCAGCAGTGAATGTGGTACCACAGATACGCAGTATTTT.